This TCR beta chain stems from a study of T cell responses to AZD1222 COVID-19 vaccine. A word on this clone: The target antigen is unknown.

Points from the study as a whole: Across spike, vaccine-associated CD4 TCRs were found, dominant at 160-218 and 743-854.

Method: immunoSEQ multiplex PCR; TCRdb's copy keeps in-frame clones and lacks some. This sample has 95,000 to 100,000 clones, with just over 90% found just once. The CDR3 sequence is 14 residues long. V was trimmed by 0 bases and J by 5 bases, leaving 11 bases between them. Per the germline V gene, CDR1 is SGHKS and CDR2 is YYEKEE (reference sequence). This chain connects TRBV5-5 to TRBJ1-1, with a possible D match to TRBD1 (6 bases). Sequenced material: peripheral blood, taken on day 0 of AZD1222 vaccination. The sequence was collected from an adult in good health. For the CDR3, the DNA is TGTGCCAGCAGCTTGGAAGGGGGTTGGACTGAAGCTTTCTTT. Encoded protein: CASSLEGGWTEAFF.